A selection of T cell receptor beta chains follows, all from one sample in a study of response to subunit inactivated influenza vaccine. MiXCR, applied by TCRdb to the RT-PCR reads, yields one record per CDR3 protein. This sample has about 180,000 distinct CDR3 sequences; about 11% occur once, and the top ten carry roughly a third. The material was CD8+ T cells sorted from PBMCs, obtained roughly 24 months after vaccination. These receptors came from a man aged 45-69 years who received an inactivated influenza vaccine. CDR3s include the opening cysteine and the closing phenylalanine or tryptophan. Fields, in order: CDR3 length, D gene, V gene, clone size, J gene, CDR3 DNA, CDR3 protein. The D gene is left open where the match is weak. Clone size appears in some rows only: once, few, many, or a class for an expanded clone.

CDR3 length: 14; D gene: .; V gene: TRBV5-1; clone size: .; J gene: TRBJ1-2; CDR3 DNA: TGCGCCAGCAGCACCTCTGGGGCCGCCTATGGCTACACCTTC; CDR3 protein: CASSTSGAAYGYTF
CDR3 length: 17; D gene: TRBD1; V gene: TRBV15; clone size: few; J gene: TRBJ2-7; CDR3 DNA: TGTGCCACCAGCAGAGTCCGTCCCGACAGGGGGTTCTACGAGCAGTACTTC; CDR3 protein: CATSRVRPDRGFYEQYF
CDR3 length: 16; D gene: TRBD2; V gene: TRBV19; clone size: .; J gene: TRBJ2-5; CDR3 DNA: TGTGCCAGTAGTTCCCCCGGGACTAGCGGGCCGGAGACCCAGTACTTC; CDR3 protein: CASSSPGTSGPETQYF
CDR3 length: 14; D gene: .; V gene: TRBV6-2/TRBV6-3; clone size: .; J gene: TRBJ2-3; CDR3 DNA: TGTGCCACAGCGTTCGGCCCATACACAGATACGCAGTATTTT; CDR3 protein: CATAFGPYTDTQYF
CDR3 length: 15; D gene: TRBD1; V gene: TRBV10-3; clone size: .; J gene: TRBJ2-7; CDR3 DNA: TGTGCCATCAGTGAAAACTGGGACAGGGTCCACGAGCAGTACTTC; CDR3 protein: CAISENWDRVHEQYF
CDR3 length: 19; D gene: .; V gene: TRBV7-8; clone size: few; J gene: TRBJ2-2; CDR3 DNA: TGTGCCAGCAGCCCACTTTCGGCGACAGTCCCCGGGAACACCGGGGAGCTGTTTTTT; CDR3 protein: CASSPLSATVPGNTGELFF
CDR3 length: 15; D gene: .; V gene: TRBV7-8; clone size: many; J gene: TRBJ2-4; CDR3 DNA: TGTGCCAGCAGCTTAGAGGTCAAAACTTGGGACATTCAGTACTTC; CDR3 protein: CASSLEVKTWDIQYF
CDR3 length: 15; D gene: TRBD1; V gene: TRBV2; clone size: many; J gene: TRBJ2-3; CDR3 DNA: TGTGCCAGCAGTGAAGGGACAGGCAACACAGATACGCAGTATTTT; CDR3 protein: CASSEGTGNTDTQYF
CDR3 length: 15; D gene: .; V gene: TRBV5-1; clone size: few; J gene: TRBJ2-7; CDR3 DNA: TGCGCCAGCAGCGACTCCGGGACCCACTTCTACGAGCAGTACTTC; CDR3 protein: CASSDSGTHFYEQYF
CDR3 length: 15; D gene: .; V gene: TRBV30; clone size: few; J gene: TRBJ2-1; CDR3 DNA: TGTGCCTGGAGCCTAGGGGTTAGCTCCTACAATGAGCAGTTCTTC; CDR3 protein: CAWSLGVSSYNEQFF
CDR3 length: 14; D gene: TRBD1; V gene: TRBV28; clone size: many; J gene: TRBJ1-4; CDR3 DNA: TGTGCCAGCAGCACCATGACAGGGAATGAAAAACTGTTTTTT; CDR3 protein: CASSTMTGNEKLFF
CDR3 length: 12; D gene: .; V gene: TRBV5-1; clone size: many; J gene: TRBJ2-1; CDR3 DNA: TGCGCCAGCAGCCCCCATTACAATGAGCAGTTCTTC; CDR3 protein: CASSPHYNEQFF
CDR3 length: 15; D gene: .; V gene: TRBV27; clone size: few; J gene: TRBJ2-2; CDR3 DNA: TGTGCCAGCCGATGGGGGGCAGGGAACACCGGGGAGCTGTTTTTT; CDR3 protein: CASRWGAGNTGELFF
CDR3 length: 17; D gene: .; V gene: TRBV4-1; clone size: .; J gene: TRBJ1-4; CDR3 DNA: TGCGCCAGCAGCTTCGTCCCGTGGGAGGGCGAAAATGAAAAACTGTTTTTT; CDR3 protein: CASSFVPWEGENEKLFF
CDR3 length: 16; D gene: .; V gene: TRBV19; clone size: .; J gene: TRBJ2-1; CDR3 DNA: TGTGCCAGTAGTATAGATCGGGAGAGGGCCTACAATGAGCAGTTCTTC; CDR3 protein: CASSIDRERAYNEQFF
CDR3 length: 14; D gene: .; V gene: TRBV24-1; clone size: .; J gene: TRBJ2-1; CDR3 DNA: TGTGCCACCAGTGAAGTTTCTCCCTACAATGAGCAGTTCTTC; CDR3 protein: CATSEVSPYNEQFF
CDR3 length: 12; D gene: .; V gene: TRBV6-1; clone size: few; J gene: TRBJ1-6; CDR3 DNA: TGTGCCAGCAGTCCGCAGCGGGGCCCCCTCCACTTT; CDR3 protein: CASSPQRGPLHF
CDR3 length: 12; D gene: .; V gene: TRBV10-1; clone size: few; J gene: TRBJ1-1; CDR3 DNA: TGCGCCAGCAGGGTCTTTAACACTGAAGCTTTCTTT; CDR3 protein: CASRVFNTEAFF
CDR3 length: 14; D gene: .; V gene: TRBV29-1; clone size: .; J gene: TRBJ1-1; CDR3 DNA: TGCAGCGTCCAGAGGTTGGGGGAGAACACTGAAGCTTTCTTT; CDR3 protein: CSVQRLGENTEAFF
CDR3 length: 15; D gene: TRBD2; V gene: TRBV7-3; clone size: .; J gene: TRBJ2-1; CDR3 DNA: TGTGCCAGCAGCATGACTAGCGGGTGGTACAATGAGCAGTTCTTC; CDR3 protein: CASSMTSGWYNEQFF
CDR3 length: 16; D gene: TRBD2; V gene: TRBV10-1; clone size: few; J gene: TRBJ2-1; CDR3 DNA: TGCGCCAGCAGTGACCCACTAGCGACCCTTTACAATGAGCAGTTCTTC; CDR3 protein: CASSDPLATLYNEQFF
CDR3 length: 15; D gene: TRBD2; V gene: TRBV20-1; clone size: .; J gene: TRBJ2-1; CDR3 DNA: TGCAGTGCTAAAGGAGTAGCGGGAGATGCGGGTGAGCAGTTCTTC; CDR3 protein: CSAKGVAGDAGEQFF
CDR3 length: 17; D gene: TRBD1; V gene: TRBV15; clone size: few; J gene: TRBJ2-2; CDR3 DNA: TGTGCCACCAGCAGAGGACGGGACAGGGTGAACACCGGGGAGCTGTTTTTT; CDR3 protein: CATSRGRDRVNTGELFF
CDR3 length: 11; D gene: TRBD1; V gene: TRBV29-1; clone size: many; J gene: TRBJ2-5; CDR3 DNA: TGCAGCGCGGGACAGTTAGAGACCCAGTACTTC; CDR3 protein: CSAGQLETQYF
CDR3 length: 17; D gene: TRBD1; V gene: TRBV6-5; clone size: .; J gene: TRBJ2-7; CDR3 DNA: TGTGCCAGCAGTTACACCATAGGACAGGGCAAACCCTACGAGCAGTACTTC; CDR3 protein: CASSYTIGQGKPYEQYF
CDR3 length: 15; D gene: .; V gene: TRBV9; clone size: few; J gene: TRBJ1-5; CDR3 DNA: TGTGCCAGCAGCGTCGGCGGGTTTAGCAATCAGCCCCAGCATTTT; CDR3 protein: CASSVGGFSNQPQHF
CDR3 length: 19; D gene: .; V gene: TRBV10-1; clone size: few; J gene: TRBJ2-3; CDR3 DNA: TGCGCCAGCAGTGAGTCGACCGGTCGGGAGATGGGTACCACAGATACGCAGTATTTT; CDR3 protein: CASSESTGREMGTTDTQYF
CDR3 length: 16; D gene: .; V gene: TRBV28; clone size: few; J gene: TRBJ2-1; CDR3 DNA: TGTGCCAGCAGGATGTACAGTTCCTACTACTACAATGAGCAGTTCTTC; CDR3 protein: CASRMYSSYYYNEQFF
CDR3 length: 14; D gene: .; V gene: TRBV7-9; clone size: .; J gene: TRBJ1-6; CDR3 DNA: TGTGCCAGCAGCTTAGGGGTTGGGGTATCACCCCTCCACTTT; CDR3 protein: CASSLGVGVSPLHF
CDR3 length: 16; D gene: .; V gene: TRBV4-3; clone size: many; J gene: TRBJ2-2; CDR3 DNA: TGCGCCAGCAGCCAAGATCTCTATAGGAACACCGGGGAGCTGTTTTTT; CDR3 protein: CASSQDLYRNTGELFF
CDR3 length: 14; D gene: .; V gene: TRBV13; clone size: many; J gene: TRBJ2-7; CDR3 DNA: TGTGCCAGCAGCCTTAGGGACGGGAACTACGAGCAGTACTTC; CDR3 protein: CASSLRDGNYEQYF
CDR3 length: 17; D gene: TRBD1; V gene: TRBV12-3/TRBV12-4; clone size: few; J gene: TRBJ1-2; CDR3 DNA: TGTGCCAGCAGTCCCCTTTTTCTGACAGGGGCGAACTATGGCTACACCTTC; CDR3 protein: CASSPLFLTGANYGYTF
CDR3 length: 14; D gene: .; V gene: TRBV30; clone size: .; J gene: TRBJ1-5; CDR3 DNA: TGTGCCTGGAGCACCGACGAGGTTAGACAGCCCCAGCATTTT; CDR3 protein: CAWSTDEVRQPQHF
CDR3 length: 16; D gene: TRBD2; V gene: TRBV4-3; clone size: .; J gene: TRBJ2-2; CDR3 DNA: TGCGCCAGCAGCAACGGGGGGGCCGGGTACACCGGGGAGCTGTTTTTT; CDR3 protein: CASSNGGAGYTGELFF
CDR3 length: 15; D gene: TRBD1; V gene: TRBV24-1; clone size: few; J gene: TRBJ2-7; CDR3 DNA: TGTGCCACCAGTGATCGGGAAGGACAGGGCAGCGAGCAGTACTTC; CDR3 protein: CATSDREGQGSEQYF
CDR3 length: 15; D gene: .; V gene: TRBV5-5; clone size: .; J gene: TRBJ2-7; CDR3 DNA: TGTGCCAGCAGCTGGCAGGATTTCGGATCCTACGAGCAGTACTTC; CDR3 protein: CASSWQDFGSYEQYF
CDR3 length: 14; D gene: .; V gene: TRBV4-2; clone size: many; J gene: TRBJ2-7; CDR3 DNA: TGTGCCAGCAGCCAAGTAGCGTCCTCCTACGAGCAGTACTTC; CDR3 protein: CASSQVASSYEQYF
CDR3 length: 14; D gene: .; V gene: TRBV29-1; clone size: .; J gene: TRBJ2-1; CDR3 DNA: TGCAGCGTTGTGGGGGGCAATCCCTACAATGAGCAGTTCTTC; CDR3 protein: CSVVGGNPYNEQFF
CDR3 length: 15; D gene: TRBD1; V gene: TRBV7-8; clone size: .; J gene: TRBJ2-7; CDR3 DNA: TGTGCCAGCAGCTTACAGACAGGGGATGTCTACGAGCAGTACTTC; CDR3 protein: CASSLQTGDVYEQYF
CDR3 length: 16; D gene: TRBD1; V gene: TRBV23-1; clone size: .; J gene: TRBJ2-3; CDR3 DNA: TGCGCCAGCAGTCACCTCCGGGACAGGTTTACAGATACGCAGTATTTT; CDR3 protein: CASSHLRDRFTDTQYF
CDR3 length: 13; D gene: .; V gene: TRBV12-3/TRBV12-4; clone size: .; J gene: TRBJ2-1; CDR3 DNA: TGTGCCAGCAGTTTAGTAGCGTCGGGGGAGCAGTTCTTC; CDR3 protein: CASSLVASGEQFF
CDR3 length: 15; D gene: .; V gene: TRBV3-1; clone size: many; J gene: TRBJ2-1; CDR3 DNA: TGTGCCAGCAGCCCAGAGCGTACTACCCGGAATGAGCAGTTCTTC; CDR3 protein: CASSPERTTRNEQFF
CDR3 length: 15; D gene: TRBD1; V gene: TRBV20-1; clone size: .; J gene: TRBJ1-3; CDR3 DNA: TGCAGTGCCCTCATACACACAGGGGGCGGAAACACCATATATTTT; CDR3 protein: CSALIHTGGGNTIYF
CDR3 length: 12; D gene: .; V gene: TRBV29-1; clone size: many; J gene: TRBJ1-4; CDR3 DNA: TGCAGCGTTGAGCCTGAGAATGAAAAACTGTTTTTT; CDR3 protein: CSVEPENEKLFF
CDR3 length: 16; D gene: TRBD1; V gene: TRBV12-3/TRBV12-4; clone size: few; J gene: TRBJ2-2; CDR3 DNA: TGTGCCAGCAGTACGGACAGGGGGACGAACACCGGGGAGCTGTTTTTT; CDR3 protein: CASSTDRGTNTGELFF
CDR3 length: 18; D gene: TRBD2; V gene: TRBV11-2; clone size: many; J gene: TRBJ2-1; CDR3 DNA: TGTGCCAGCAGTCTAACCCCGGGACTAGCGGTCTCCTACAATGAGCAGTTCTTC; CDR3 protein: CASSLTPGLAVSYNEQFF
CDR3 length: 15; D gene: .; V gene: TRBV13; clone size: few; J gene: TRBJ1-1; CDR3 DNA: TGTGCCAGCAGCCCCACGTCACGGCGTAGCACTGAAGCTTTCTTT; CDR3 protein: CASSPTSRRSTEAFF
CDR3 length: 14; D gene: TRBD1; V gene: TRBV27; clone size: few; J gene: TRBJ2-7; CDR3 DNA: TGTGCCAGCAGTTTATCTGGGACAGGCTACGAGCAGTACTTC; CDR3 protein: CASSLSGTGYEQYF
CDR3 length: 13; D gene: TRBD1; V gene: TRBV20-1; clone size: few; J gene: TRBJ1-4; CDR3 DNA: TGCAGTGCTACCGACAGGGGCGGGCGAAAACTGTTTTTT; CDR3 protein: CSATDRGGRKLFF
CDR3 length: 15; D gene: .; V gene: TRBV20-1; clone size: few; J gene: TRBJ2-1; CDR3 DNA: TGCAGTGCTAGAGGGGGTACGTCCTTATACAATGAGCAGTTCTTC; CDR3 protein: CSARGGTSLYNEQFF
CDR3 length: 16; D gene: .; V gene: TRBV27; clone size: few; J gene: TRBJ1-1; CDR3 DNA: TGTGCCAGCAGTTCATTGACAGGTCGGGGCAACACTGAAGCTTTCTTT; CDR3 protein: CASSSLTGRGNTEAFF
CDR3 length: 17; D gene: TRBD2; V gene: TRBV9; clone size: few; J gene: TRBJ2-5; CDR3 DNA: TGTGCCAGCAGCATCGGACTAGCGGGGGCCCTCCAAGAGACCCAGTACTTC; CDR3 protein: CASSIGLAGALQETQYF
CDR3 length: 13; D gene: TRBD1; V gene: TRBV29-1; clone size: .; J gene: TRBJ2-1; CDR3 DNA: TGCAGCGTTTCGGGACAGGGAAACAATGAGCAGTTCTTC; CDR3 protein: CSVSGQGNNEQFF
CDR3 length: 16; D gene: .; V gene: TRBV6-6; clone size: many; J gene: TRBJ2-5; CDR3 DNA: TGTGCCAGCAGTAGCGGTCCTTCAGACCTCCAAGAGACCCAGTACTTC; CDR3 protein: CASSSGPSDLQETQYF